This note documents a single T cell receptor beta chain sequence. Its cognate antigen is unknown. Each CDR3 protein gets one entry after TCRdb re-called the 5' RACE reads with MiXCR. The sample gives 100,000 to 120,000 distinct CDR3 sequences, over 15% of which show up once; approximately 5.1% is in the top ten. This sample is part of a study of T-cell memory formation after mild COVID-19. Across the study: Among the donors, TCR clusters were largely specific to each donor. The study's findings and limits: The pre-infection memory compartment contained some responding clones, suggesting cross-reactive memory joined. Among clones contracting day 15 to 85, CD4/CD8 was balanced, whereas later expanders leaned CD4+. Shrinking CD4+ clones were chiefly CM and EM; CD8+ ones were chiefly EMRA.

The TCR comes from a man between 18 and 29 years old who had mild COVID-19 (a few samples of this study predate the infection). Cell type and time point are not known. Sequencing used PBMCs or a T cell subset sorted from them (not recorded which).

CDR3 protein: CASSLVPSGATQYF. CDR3 sequence (DNA): TGTGCCAGCAGCTTAGTTCCCAGCGGGGCTACGCAGTATTTT. The chain carries TRBV7-8 and TRBJ2-3; TRBD2 agrees at 7 bases. The CDR3 consists of 14 residues. The ends lost 1 base at V and 8 bases at J; junction bases unmatched: 6. The germline V gene encodes CDR1 SGHVS and CDR2 FQNEAQ.